This entry lists 23 T cell receptor beta chains sequenced from one sample in a study of blood T cell repertoires in COVID-19. Measured with immunoSEQ multiplex PCR; TCRdb has only the in-frame clones, and not every one. The sample yields 200,000 or so clones, about nine tenths seen once. The sample consisted of peripheral blood. These receptors all stem from a man aged 70 or older with active or convalescent COVID-19.

The chain couples TRBV7-9 to TRBJ2-3, with 7 bases matching TRBD2. V gave up 5 bases and J gave up 0 bases; unmatched junction bases: 5. The germline V gene has CDR1 SEHNR and CDR2 FQNEAQ (reference sequence). There are 15 residues in the CDR3. CDR3 nucleotide sequence: TGTGCCAGCAGCCAGACTAGCCAGAGCACAGATACGCAGTATTTT. This encodes CASSQTSQSTDTQYF.

This clone was counted between two and nine times. The chain is built from TRBV7-9 and TRBJ1-5, with D perhaps TRBD1 (5 bases). The CDR3 sequence is 14 residues long. Germline CDR1 reads SEHNR; CDR2 reads FQNEAQ (reference sequence). The V end lost 4 bases, the J end lost 6 bases, and 13 bases lay between the germline ends. CDR3 DNA sequence: TGTGCCAGCAGCTCAACAAGGCAGGGTCAGCCCCAGCATTTT. It codes for CASSSTRQGQPQHF.

V and J are TRBV15 and TRBJ2-1; possibly TRBD2 for D (6 bases). This CDR3 region has 18 residues. V lost 3 bases, J lost 1 base, and 19 bases lay in between. CDR1 and CDR2 from the germline V gene are LNHNV and YYDKDF (reference sequence). The CDR3 DNA is TGTGCCACCAGCAGTGGCACACTAATCGGGAGATCCTACAATGAGCAGTTCTTC. Translated: CATSSGTLIGRSYNEQFF.

V and J are TRBV27 and TRBJ2-1; TRBD2 aligns across 7 bases. The CDR3 extends over 16 amino acids. In germline, CDR1 is MNHEY, CDR2 SMNVEV (reference sequence). V was clipped by 6 bases and J by 0 bases; unmatched bases: 8. The DNA of the CDR3 is TGTGCCAGCAGGCTAGCGGCCTGGGGCTCCTACAATGAGCAGTTCTTC. As protein: CASRLAAWGSYNEQFF.

CDR3 DNA: TGTGCCAGCACCCCGACCCGACAGTATAGCAATCAGCCCCAGCATTTT. It is translated as CASTPTRQYSNQPQHF. This rearrangement joins TRBV7-8 to TRBJ1-5; the D gene is possibly TRBD1 (5 bases). CDR1 is SGHVS, CDR2 FQNEAQ, per germline. Trimming shortened V by 7 bases and J by 0 bases, and 16 bases separated the two germline ends. The CDR3 totals 16 residues.

The chain recombines TRBV6-6 with TRBJ2-2; 14 nucleotides match TRBD2. The CDR3 totals 18 residues. The J segment lost 1 base and the V segment lost 5 bases, leaving 6 bases of the junction unmatched. The germline V gene has CDR1 MNHNY and CDR2 SVGAGI (reference sequence). CDR3 region: CASSPQGLAGENTGELFF. The CDR3 DNA reads as TGTGCCAGCAGTCCCCAGGGACTAGCGGGGGAGAACACCGGGGAGCTGTTTTTT.

In DNA, the CDR3 is TGTGCCAGCAGCAAGGCTCTGGGCCCAGATACGCAGTATTTT. This encodes CASSKALGPDTQYF. The V gene is TRBV21-1, the J gene TRBJ2-3; TRBD1, the D gene given by the table, was not confirmed from the DNA. TRBV21-1 is shown as a pseudogene. The CDR3 runs to 14 residues.

The chain carries TRBV3-1 (or the pseudogene TRBV3-2) and TRBJ2-2; D is perhaps TRBD1 (6 bases). Trimming stripped 5 bases from V and 6 bases from J, with 10 bases between. This CDR3 comprises 13 residues. Germline V gene data show CDR1 as LGHDT and CDR2 as YNNKEL (reference sequence). The CDR3 spells CASSDTGPGELFF. The CDR3 nucleotides read TGTGCCAGCAGCGACACAGGGCCCGGGGAGCTGTTTTTT.

V usage is TRBV4-3 and J usage is TRBJ1-1, with D perhaps TRBD1 (5 bases). This CDR3 comprises 16 residues. The V end lost 6 bases, the J end lost 0 bases, and 17 bases lay between the germline ends. Germline assignment: CDR1 LGHNA and CDR2 YSLEER. The DNA for the CDR3 is TGCGCCAGCAGAAGGGCAGCGGGACTTTTGAACACTGAAGCTTTCTTT. Translating gives CASRRAAGLLNTEAFF.

The chain is built from TRBV7-8 and TRBJ1-5; D may be TRBD1 (6 bases). Germline V CDR1 and CDR2: SGHVS, FQNEAQ. This CDR3 contains 15 residues. V lost 5 bases, J lost 0 bases, and 11 bases lay in between. The CDR3 coding sequence is TGTGCCAGCAGCAAATGGACAGATAGCAATCAGCCCCAGCATTTT. It codes for CASSKWTDSNQPQHF.

The chain joins TRBV10-1 to TRBJ2-1; weak D call: TRBD1 (7 bases). The CDR3 is 15 residues long. Germline CDR1 reads WNHNN; CDR2 reads SYGVQD (reference sequence). Trimming cost V 4 bases and J 8 bases, with 18 bases left between them. CDR3: CASSAQGGPVYEQFF. CDR3 coding DNA: TGCGCCAGCAGTGCCCAGGGGGGCCCCGTATATGAGCAGTTCTTC.

The V call is TRBV10-3, the J call TRBJ2-1; TRBD1 matches 7 bases. The germline V gene has CDR1 ENHRY and CDR2 SYGVKD. V lost 6 bases, J lost 7 bases, and 6 bases stayed unmatched. The CDR3 contains 13 residues. CDR3 loop: CAISSDRANEQFF. The DNA of the CDR3 is TGTGCCATCAGCTCCGACAGGGCGAATGAGCAGTTCTTC.

In its sample, this clone was seen a few times. The rearrangement uses TRBV2 and TRBJ2-6, with 7 nucleotides matching TRBD1. CDR1 SNHLY and CDR2 FYNNEI come from the germline V gene. The V gene end was trimmed by 5 bases and the J gene end by 6 bases; junction bases not matched to a gene: 7. The CDR3 extends over 15 amino acids. This CDR3 reads CASSTDRVAANVLTF. The CDR3 coding sequence is TGTGCCAGCAGTACTGACAGGGTAGCGGCCAACGTCCTGACTTTC.

This sequence joins TRBV29-1 and TRBJ2-1; 9 nucleotides match TRBD2. The CDR3 spans 15 residues. With V trimmed by 3 bases and J by 7 bases, 10 bases remained unmatched. Germline V lookup: CDR1 SQVTM, CDR2 ANQGSEA. The CDR3 DNA reads TGCAGCGTTGATGGGAGTAGCGGGAGTTTAAATGAGCAGTTCTTC. Protein sequence: CSVDGSSGSLNEQFF.

This clone was recorded at least ten times. The rearrangement links TRBV5-4 to TRBJ2-3; 8 bases match TRBD1. With V trimmed by 4 bases and J by 1 base, 5 bases remained unmatched. The germline CDR1 and CDR2 sequences are SGHNT and YYREEE (reference sequence). The CDR3 is made up of 15 amino acids. The CDR3 nucleotides read TGTGCCAGCAGCCCGCCGGGACAGGGCACAGATACGCAGTATTTT. It encodes CASSPPGQGTDTQYF.

This clone came up a few times. CDR3 residues: CASSYSGGMNTEAFF. The CDR3 DNA reads TGTGCCAGCAGTTACTCAGGGGGTATGAACACTGAAGCTTTCTTT. The chain joins TRBV6-5 to TRBJ1-1; TRBD1 is a possible D gene (6 bases). CDR3 size: 15 residues. V shed 0 bases and J shed 0 bases, with 8 bases lying between them. Germline V gene lookup returns CDR1 MNHEY and CDR2 SVGAGI.

This rearrangement joins TRBV2 to TRBJ2-7, with D perhaps TRBD2 (5 bases). V gave up 6 bases and J gave up 3 bases, with 6 bases separating them. Germline assignment: CDR1 SNHLY and CDR2 FYNNEI. The CDR3 totals 11 residues. Here the CDR3 reads CASREVYEQYF. CDR3 nucleotides: TGTGCCAGCAGGGAGGTCTACGAGCAGTACTTC.

The chain couples TRBV9 to TRBJ2-7; D is unclear. The CDR3 loop spans 14 amino acids. CDR1 is SGDLS, CDR2 YYNGEE, per germline. Trimming left V 0 bases short and J 2 bases short, with 9 bases between. The DNA of the CDR3 is TGTGCCAGCAGCGTAGATCCTGCTACCTACGAGCAGTACTTC. As protein: CASSVDPATYEQYF.

The chain joins TRBV3-1 (or the pseudogene TRBV3-2) to TRBJ2-7; TRBD1 is a possible D gene (5 bases). The CDR3 extends over 12 amino acids. Trimming left V 4 bases short and J 4 bases short, with 8 bases between. The germline V gene has CDR1 LGHDT and CDR2 YNNKEL (reference sequence). CDR3 DNA sequence: TGTGCCAGCAGCCGGCAGGGTTACGAGCAGTACTTC. Protein: CASSRQGYEQYF.

The rearrangement joins TRBV5-1 to TRBJ2-7; possibly TRBD1 for D (6 bases). Between the trimmed V and J ends, which lost 3 bases and 2 bases, there was a span of 12 bases. Germline CDR1 SGHRS, CDR2 YFSETQ. The CDR3 spans 14 residues. The CDR3 DNA is TGCGCCAGCAGCTCCACAGGGTTTACCTACGAGCAGTACTTC. It codes for CASSSTGFTYEQYF.

J is TRBJ2-5 and V is TRBV5-8; 9 bases are shared with TRBD1. V lost 0 bases, J lost 5 bases, and 5 bases stayed unmatched. CDR3 length: 15 residues. Germline V gene sequence: CDR1 SGHTS, CDR2 YDEGEE. The CDR3 bases are TGTGCCAGCAGCTTGGTAGGGACAGGGAAGGAGACCCAGTACTTC. Its protein is CASSLVGTGKETQYF.

DNA of the CDR3: TGTGCCAGCAGTGAATTGGGACTAGTCAACACCGGGGAGCTGTTTTTT. It is translated as CASSELGLVNTGELFF. The chain combines TRBV6-1 with TRBJ2-2; TRBD2 aligns across 8 bases. Unmatched junction bases numbered 4, after V lost 2 bases and J lost 2 bases. Germline CDR1 reads MNHNS; CDR2 reads SASEGT. The CDR3 runs to 16 residues.

The chain recombines TRBV4-3 with TRBJ1-1; 7 bases are shared with TRBD1. Trimming at V came to 3 bases and at J to 1 base, leaving 2 bases not matched to a gene. The length of the CDR3 is 14 residues. Germline V gene sequence: CDR1 LGHNA, CDR2 YSLEER. The CDR3 is CASSHRQGNTEAFF. CDR3 DNA: TGCGCCAGCAGCCACCGACAGGGGAACACTGAAGCTTTCTTT.